These T cell receptor beta chains were read from a single sample in a study of shared clonotypes between healthy human individuals. Clones were read by immunoSEQ multiplex PCR, and TCRdb kept only the in-frame ones, dropping some. The data contain around 1.6 million clones, 95% to 99% of them singletons. The sequencing sample was made of naive CD4+ T cells sorted from blood. The receptors were gathered from a man aged 25 to 40 in good health. Each CDR3 is given with its conserved first and last residue. The D gene is left open where the match is weak.

d_gene	v_gene	j_gene	CDR3aa	CDR3nt
NA	TRBV14	TRBJ2-7	CASSPVDVGRGEQYF	TGTGCCAGCAGCCCCGTGGACGTCGGGCGCGGCGAGCAGTACTTC
NA	TRBV7-3	TRBJ2-1	CASSLTRSSYNEQFF	TGTGCCAGCAGCTTAACTAGAAGCTCCTACAATGAGCAGTTCTTC
TRBD2	TRBV27	TRBJ2-1	CASSLVRTRQGRLAGGNEQFF	TGTGCCAGCAGTTTAGTTAGGACCAGACAGGGTCGGCTAGCGGGAGGTAATGAGCAGTTCTTC
NA	TRBV6-1	TRBJ2-3	CASSAGYTDTQYF	TGTGCCAGCAGTGCGGGGTACACAGATACGCAGTATTTT
TRBD1	TRBV27	TRBJ1-5	CASSPLSRGGSGNQPQHF	TGTGCCAGCAGCCCTCTTTCCAGGGGGGGTAGCGGCAATCAGCCCCAGCATTTT
NA	TRBV4-2	TRBJ1-3	CASSQVDRSSGNTIYF	TGTGCCAGCAGCCAAGTGGATAGGAGCTCTGGAAACACCATATATTTT
TRBD1	TRBV25-1	TRBJ1-2	CASSETGTGSSRGYTF	TGTGCCAGCAGTGAAACCGGGACAGGGTCCTCTCGTGGCTACACCTTC
NA	TRBV18	TRBJ2-1	CASSPFAPINEQFF	TGTGCCAGCTCACCATTCGCCCCGATCAATGAGCAGTTCTTC
NA	TRBV11-2	TRBJ2-1	CASSPRQLSSYNEQFF	TGTGCCAGCAGCCCCCGACAGTTGAGCTCCTACAATGAGCAGTTCTTC
TRBD1	TRBV2	TRBJ1-1	CASSIAGGTTEAFF	TGTGCCAGCAGTATCGCAGGGGGTACCACTGAAGCTTTCTTT
NA	TRBV28	TRBJ2-7	CASNVRGINEQYF	TGTGCCTCCAACGTGCGGGGAATCAACGAGCAGTACTTC
NA	TRBV10-3	TRBJ2-1	CAISESQSPTYNEQFF	TGTGCCATCAGTGAGTCGCAGTCCCCAACCTACAATGAGCAGTTCTTC
TRBD2	TRBV7-2	TRBJ2-7	CASSLGGTSGTSYEQYF	TGTGCCAGCAGCTTAGGGGGGACTAGCGGGACCTCCTACGAGCAGTACTTC
TRBD1	TRBV23-1	TRBJ2-5	CASSQRDRVKTQYF	TGCGCCAGCAGTCAGCGGGACAGGGTGAAGACCCAGTACTTC